The rows below give T cell receptor beta chains drawn from one sample of a study of CD8+CD57+ T cells in acquired aplastic anemia. One entry per CDR3 protein results from TCRdb running MiXCR on the reads. The data contain 130,000 or so distinct CDR3 sequences, approximately 36% of them singletons. The sample taken for sequencing was sorted CD4+, CD8+, or CD8+CD57+ T cells (not recorded which) from PBMCs. The receptors come from a human donor with aplastic anemia. Both conserved end residues are part of each CDR3. The D gene is left open where the match is weak. Only part of the rows carry a size: once, few, many, or a class if the clone is expanded.

V gene	clone size	J gene	D gene	CDR3 protein	CDR3 DNA
TRBV28	few	TRBJ1-6	-	CASGGDINSPPHF	TGTGCCAGCGGCGGTGATATTAATTCACCCCCCCACTTT
TRBV5-1	few	TRBJ1-1	TRBD1	CASSQTPGQRRTLNTEAFF	TGCGCCAGCAGCCAAACCCCGGGACAGCGACGAACATTGAACACTGAAGCTTTCTTT
TRBV29-1	-	TRBJ2-2	TRBD2	CSGDLAGGELFF	TGCAGCGGAGATTTAGCGGGGGGGGAGCTGTTTTTT
TRBV5-1	many	TRBJ2-3	-	CASSLAGQGPDTQYF	TGCGCCAGCAGCTTGGCCGGGCAGGGGCCAGATACGCAGTATTTT
TRBV12-3/TRBV12-4	-	TRBJ1-3	-	CASSSALQGSGNTIYF	TGTGCCAGCAGTTCAGCACTCCAGGGTTCTGGAAACACCATATATTTT
TRBV7-8	many	TRBJ2-5	-	CASSSTLGRAAETQYF	TGTGCCAGCAGTTCTACATTAGGCAGGGCGGCAGAGACCCAGTACTTC
TRBV20-1	-	TRBJ1-1	-	CSARDPRGTGTEAFF	TGCAGTGCTAGAGATCCAAGGGGGACGGGCACTGAAGCTTTCTTT
TRBV20-1	-	TRBJ1-6	-	CSARAGASPPLHF	TGCAGTGCTAGAGCCGGGGCAAGTCCACCCCTCCACTTT
TRBV28	-	TRBJ2-5	-	CASSPGSGSQETQYF	TGTGCCAGCAGCCCCGGGTCAGGGAGCCAAGAGACCCAGTACTTC
TRBV14	-	TRBJ2-3	-	CASSLQLASADTRYF	TGTGCCAGCAGCCTACAACTAGCTAGCGCAGATACGCGGTATTTT
TRBV11-2	-	TRBJ2-7	TRBD2	CASSARVASGGTYEQYF	TGTGCCAGCAGTGCCCGGGTGGCTAGCGGGGGAACCTACGAGCAGTACTTC
TRBV6-2/TRBV6-3	-	TRBJ1-1	-	CASSYSTRGWTEAFF	TGTGCCAGCAGTTACTCGACCCGGGGGTGGACTGAAGCTTTCTTT
TRBV19	few	TRBJ1-2	TRBD1	CASSDQDRDYGYTF	TGTGCCAGTAGTGACCAGGACAGGGACTATGGCTACACCTTC
TRBV10-3	-	TRBJ2-5	-	CAISDIRQETQYF	TGTGCCATCAGTGATATCCGACAAGAGACCCAGTACTTC
TRBV7-2	-	TRBJ2-3	-	CASSLLYTDTQYF	TGTGCCAGCAGCTTATTATACACAGATACGCAGTATTTT
TRBV7-7	many	TRBJ2-1	TRBD1	CASSSDRGGGEQFF	TGTGCTAGCAGCTCGGACAGGGGAGGGGGGGAGCAGTTCTTC
TRBV14	few	TRBJ1-3	-	CASSLRGAPAGGNTIYF	TGTGCCAGCAGCCTCCGGGGGGCACCCGCGGGCGGAAACACCATATATTTT
TRBV27	many	TRBJ1-2	TRBD1	CASKGTGLNYGYTF	TGTGCCAGCAAGGGGACAGGGCTAAACTATGGCTACACCTTC
TRBV19	-	TRBJ1-1	-	CAGSVQGYTEPFF	TGTGCCGGCAGCGTTCAGGGGTACACTGAACCTTTCTTT
TRBV20-1	many	TRBJ2-1	-	CSAKISSPARHEQFF	TGCAGTGCTAAAATTTCATCTCCGGCACGCCATGAGCAGTTCTTC
TRBV2	-	TRBJ2-1	-	CASPVGTGEQFF	TGTGCCAGCCCCGTGGGGACGGGTGAGCAGTTCTTC
TRBV10-2	few	TRBJ2-2	-	CASSESRSGGDTGELFF	TGCGCCAGCAGTGAGTCAAGGTCGGGCGGTGACACCGGGGAGCTGTTTTTT
TRBV20-1	many	TRBJ2-6	TRBD2	CSADPSGGRSSGANVLTF	TGCAGTGCTGACCCTAGCGGGGGGCGGAGCTCTGGGGCCAACGTCCTGACTTTC
TRBV28	many	TRBJ2-5	TRBD1	CASSSPQGVKETQYF	TGTGCCAGCAGTTCTCCACAGGGGGTTAAGGAGACCCAGTACTTC
TRBV20-1	once	TRBJ2-7	-	CSATLAYEQYF	TGCAGTGCTACACTAGCATACGAGCAGTACTTC
TRBV20-1	once	TRBJ1-6	TRBD1	CSAATGDYNSPLHF	TGCAGTGCTGCGACAGGGGACTATAATTCACCCCTCCACTTT
TRBV2	-	TRBJ2-1	TRBD2	CAGGPAGLYNEQFF	TGTGCCGGCGGGCCAGCGGGGTTGTACAATGAGCAGTTCTTC
TRBV7-2	-	TRBJ1-6	-	CASSLERNSPLHF	TGTGCCAGCAGCTTAGAGCGGAATTCACCCCTCCACTTT
TRBV20-1	many	TRBJ2-7	TRBD1	CSARPTGTGAYEQYF	TGCAGTGCTAGACCCACCGGGACAGGAGCCTACGAGCAGTACTTC
TRBV7-2	many	TRBJ2-5	TRBD1	CASSPWTGKETQYF	TGTGCCAGCAGCCCCTGGACAGGGAAAGAGACCCAGTACTTC
TRBV19	-	TRBJ1-6	-	CASSMSGRNSPLHF	TGTGCCAGTAGTATGTCAGGGAGAAACTCACCCCTCCACTTT
TRBV14	many	TRBJ1-1	-	CASSQVRGNTEAFF	TGTGCCAGCAGCCAAGTTCGGGGTAACACTGAAGCTTTCTTT
TRBV2	-	TRBJ1-6	TRBD1	CASSMTGVGSPLHF	TGTGCCAGCAGCATGACAGGGGTTGGTTCACCCCTCCACTTT
TRBV29-1	-	TRBJ2-5	TRBD2	CSVGASGGDQETQYF	TGCAGCGTTGGGGCTAGCGGGGGGGACCAAGAGACCCAGTACTTC
TRBV20-1	-	TRBJ2-7	TRBD1	CSAVQGNEQYF	TGCAGTGCTGTACAGGGGAACGAGCAGTACTTC
TRBV7-2	many	TRBJ2-7	TRBD2	CASSQRGTGNEQYF	TGTGCCAGCAGTCAGCGGGGCACAGGAAACGAGCAGTACTTC
TRBV20-1	many	TRBJ2-1	TRBD1	CSARNAGTGPEQFF	TGCAGTGCTAGAAACGCCGGGACAGGGCCGGAGCAGTTCTTC
TRBV7-9	-	TRBJ2-3	-	CAFAGPSADTQYF	TGTGCCTTCGCGGGCCCCTCCGCAGATACGCAGTATTTT
TRBV7-2	many	TRBJ2-7	-	CASSPSRGLYEQYF	TGTGCCAGCAGCCCCTCTAGGGGCCTATACGAGCAGTACTTC
TRBV7-6	many	TRBJ2-2	-	CASTTSTGLTGELFF	TGTGCCAGCACCACCTCAACGGGTCTCACCGGGGAGCTGTTTTTT
TRBV6-1	many	TRBJ1-6	TRBD1	CASSSHTGQGSPLHF	TGTGCCAGCAGCTCGCATACGGGACAGGGTTCACCCCTCCACTTT
TRBV10-3	-	TRBJ1-5	-	CAISDSLASNQPQHF	TGTGCCATCAGTGATAGTCTCGCGAGCAATCAGCCCCAGCATTTT
TRBV20-1	many	TRBJ1-2	TRBD1	CSANLGQRSNYGYTF	TGCAGTGCTAACCTGGGACAGCGATCTAACTATGGCTACACCTTC
TRBV7-3	once	TRBJ2-7	-	CASSVGRYEQCF	TGTGCCAGCAGTGTTGGCAGATACGAGCAGTGCTTC
TRBV2	-	TRBJ1-6	-	CASRLTAWNSPLHF	TGTGCCAGCAGACTGACTGCTTGGAATTCACCCCTCCACTTT
TRBV28	few	TRBJ2-5	-	CASSLPRRPETQYF	TGTGCCAGCAGTCTCCCCAGGCGCCCAGAGACCCAGTACTTC
TRBV20-1	-	TRBJ2-7	TRBD2	CSMTSGGATEQYF	TGCAGTATGACTAGCGGGGGGGCCACCGAGCAGTACTTC
TRBV11-1	many	TRBJ2-3	-	CASSLEASPTDTQYF	TGTGCCAGCAGCTTAGAGGCTAGCCCGACAGATACGCAGTATTTT
TRBV19	many	TRBJ1-5	-	CASKRGTEPQHF	TGTGCCAGTAAAAGGGGAACGGAGCCCCAGCATTTT
TRBV20-1	many	TRBJ1-3	-	CSAGGVRGNTIYF	TGCAGTGCCGGGGGCGTACGGGGAAACACCATATATTTT
TRBV20-1	-	TRBJ1-2	-	CSARGRGLGELGYTF	TGCAGTGCTAGAGGGCGAGGGTTGGGGGAACTTGGCTACACCTTC
TRBV19	few	TRBJ1-1	-	CASSRDSGVAEAFF	TGTGCCAGTAGCCGAGACAGCGGGGTCGCTGAAGCTTTCTTT
TRBV24-1	-	TRBJ2-1	-	CATSVQHYNEQFF	TGTGCCACCAGTGTCCAACACTACAATGAGCAGTTCTTC
TRBV7-2	-	TRBJ1-5	TRBD1	CASRDSPNQPQHF	TGTGCCAGCCGGGACAGTCCCAATCAGCCCCAGCATTTT
TRBV19	many	TRBJ2-7	TRBD1	CASRPGQVSYEQYF	TGTGCCAGTCGACCGGGACAGGTTTCCTACGAGCAGTACTTC
TRBV29-1	many	TRBJ1-4	-	CSVAGPATNEKLFF	TGCAGCGTTGCGGGACCAGCAACTAATGAAAAACTGTTTTTT
TRBV6-2/TRBV6-3	few	TRBJ2-2	-	CASRWDHTGELFF	TGTGCCAGCAGATGGGACCACACCGGGGAGCTGTTTTTT
TRBV12-3/TRBV12-4	-	TRBJ1-1	-	CASSLGLTNTEAFF	TGTGCCAGCAGTCTGGGACTGACGAACACTGAAGCTTTCTTT
TRBV10-1	many	TRBJ2-5	-	CASSAGETQYF	TGCGCCAGCAGTGCTGGAGAGACCCAGTACTTC